The sequence of this T cell receptor beta chain was determined in a study of identical twins. As concerns this clonotype: Its antigen is not known.

TCRdb itself ran the 5' RACE reads through MiXCR, one entry per CDR3 protein. The table has 1.5 million to 2 million distinct CDR3 sequences, under 35% seen once; the top ten hold 0.27%. Overall study results and limits: An excess of low generation probability was shown by twin-shared out-of-frame alpha sequences.

Deletions cut 5 bases from V and 6 bases from J, with 11 bases between. CDR3 length equals 12 residues. Germline lookup yields CDR1 SGHAT and CDR2 FQNNGV. The gene calls are TRBV11-2 and TRBJ2-7; D unresolved. Source material: cord blood. The TCR originated in a newborn girl in good health. DNA for the CDR3: TGTGCCAGCAGCCCTAGTCCTAGCGAGCAGTACTTC. It codes for CASSPSPSEQYF. The full variable domain, rest sourced from reference TRBV11-2 and TRBJ2-7, is EAGVAQSPRYKIIEKRQSVAFWCNPISGHATLYWYQQILGQGPKLLIQFQNNGVVDDSQLPKDRFSAERLKGVDSTLKIQPAKLEDSAVYLCASSPSPSEQYFGPGTRLTVT.